This entry describes one T cell receptor beta chain. What it binds is unknown. This entry comes from a study of cytomegalovirus exposure and HLA in healthy donors. Whole-study findings and limits: Most of the TCR beta V segments (in an earlier analysis) were productive either about 87% or about 30% of the time.

This CDR3 contains 13 residues. Trimming took off 5 bases at V and 5 bases at J, with 16 bases between the two ends. Germline loops: CDR1 GTSNPN, CDR2 SVGIG (reference sequence). The PCR used 60 Vbeta and 13 Jbeta primers. Data came from immunoSEQ multiplex PCR; TCRdb stores just in-frame clones and leaves some out. Seen here are just over 150,000 clones, around 74% observed once, and the top ten hold roughly 1.5%. The sequenced sample consisted of PBMCs. This rearrangement joins TRBV30 to TRBJ2-7; tentatively, D is TRBD1 (6 bases). The TCR sequence derives from a woman aged 25 to 39 in good health and CMV-seronegative. This CDR3 is CAWRLRGIDEQYF. CDR3 nucleotides: TGTGCCTGGCGACTTAGGGGGATCGACGAGCAGTACTTC.